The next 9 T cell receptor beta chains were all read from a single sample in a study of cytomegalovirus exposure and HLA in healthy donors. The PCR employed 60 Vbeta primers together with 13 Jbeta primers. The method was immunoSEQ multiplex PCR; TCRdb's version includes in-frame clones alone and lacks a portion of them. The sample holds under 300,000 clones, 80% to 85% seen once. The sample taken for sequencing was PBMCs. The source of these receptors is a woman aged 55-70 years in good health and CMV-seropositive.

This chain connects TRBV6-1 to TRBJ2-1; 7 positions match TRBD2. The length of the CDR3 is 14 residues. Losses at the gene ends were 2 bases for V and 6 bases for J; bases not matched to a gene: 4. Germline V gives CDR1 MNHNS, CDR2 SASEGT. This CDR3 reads CASSEPGTTNEQFF. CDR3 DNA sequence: TGTGCCAGCAGTGAACCCGGGACTACCAATGAGCAGTTCTTC.

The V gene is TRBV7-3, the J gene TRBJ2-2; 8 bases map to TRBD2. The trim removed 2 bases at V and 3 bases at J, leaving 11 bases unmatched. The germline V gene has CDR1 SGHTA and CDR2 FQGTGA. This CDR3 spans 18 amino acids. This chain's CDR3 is CASSLHPAGAVDTGELFF. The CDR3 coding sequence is TGTGCCAGCAGCTTACATCCAGCGGGAGCCGTTGACACCGGGGAGCTGTTTTTT.

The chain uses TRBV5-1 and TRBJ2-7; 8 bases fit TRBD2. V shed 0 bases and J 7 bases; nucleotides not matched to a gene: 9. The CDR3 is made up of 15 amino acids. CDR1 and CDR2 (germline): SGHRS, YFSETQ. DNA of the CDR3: TGCGCCAGCAGCTTGGGCCTAGCGGGTGGGGGTGAGCAGTACTTC. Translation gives CASSLGLAGGGEQYF. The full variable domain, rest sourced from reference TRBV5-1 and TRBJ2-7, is KAGVTQTPRYLIKTRGQQVTLSCSPISGHRSVSWYQQTPGQGLQFLFEYFSETQRNKGNFPGRFSGRQFSNSRSEMNVSTLELGDSALYLCASSLGLAGGGEQYFGPGTRLTVT.

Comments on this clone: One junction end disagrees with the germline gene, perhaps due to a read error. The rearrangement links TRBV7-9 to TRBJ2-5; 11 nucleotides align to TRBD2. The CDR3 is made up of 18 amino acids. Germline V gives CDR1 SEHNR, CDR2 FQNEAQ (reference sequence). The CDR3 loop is CSSSFSSSGRTVQETQYF. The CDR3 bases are TGTTCCAGCAGCTTTAGTTCTAGCGGGAGGACCGTACAAGAGACCCAGTACTTC.

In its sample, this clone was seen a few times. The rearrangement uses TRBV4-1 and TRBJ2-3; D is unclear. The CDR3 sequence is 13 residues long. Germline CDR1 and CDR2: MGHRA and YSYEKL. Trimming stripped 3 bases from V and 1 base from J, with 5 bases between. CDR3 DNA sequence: TGCGCCAGCAGCCAGAGAGGCACAGATACGCAGTATTTT. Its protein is CASSQRGTDTQYF.

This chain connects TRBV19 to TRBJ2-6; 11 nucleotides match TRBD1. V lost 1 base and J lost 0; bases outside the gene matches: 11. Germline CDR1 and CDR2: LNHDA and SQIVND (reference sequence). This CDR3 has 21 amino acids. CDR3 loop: CASSIAPWTGGVYSGANVLTF. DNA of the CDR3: TGTGCCAGTAGTATAGCCCCCTGGACAGGGGGCGTATACTCTGGGGCCAACGTCCTGACTTTC.

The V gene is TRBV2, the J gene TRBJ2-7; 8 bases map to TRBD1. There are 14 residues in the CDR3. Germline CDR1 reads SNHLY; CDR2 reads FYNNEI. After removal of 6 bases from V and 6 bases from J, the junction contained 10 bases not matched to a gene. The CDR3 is CASRADGQGGEQYF. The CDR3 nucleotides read TGTGCCAGCAGAGCAGACGGACAGGGCGGCGAGCAGTACTTC.

The CDR3 bases are TGTGCCAGCAGCTTGGAACCTAGCGGGATATACAATGAGCAGTTCTTC. It specifies CASSLEPSGIYNEQFF. The gene calls are TRBV5-6 and TRBJ2-1; 9 nucleotides align to TRBD2. The germline V gene encodes CDR1 SGHDT and CDR2 YYEEEE. V lost 0 bases to trimming and J lost 4 bases; unmatched junction nucleotides: 5. The CDR3 extends over 16 amino acids.

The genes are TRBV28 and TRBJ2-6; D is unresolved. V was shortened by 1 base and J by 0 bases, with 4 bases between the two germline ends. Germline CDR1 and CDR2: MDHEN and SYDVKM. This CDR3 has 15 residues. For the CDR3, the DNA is TGTGCCAGCAGTTTATTAGTCTCTGGGGCCAACGTCCTGACTTTC. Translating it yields CASSLLVSGANVLTF.